This T cell receptor beta chain was retrieved from a study of T cells in Graves' hyperthyroidism and ophthalmopathy. Study-wide results and limits: Ophthalmopathy and stable hyperthyroidism were told apart by a 13 V-J model.

This clonotype was counted at least ten times. Its specificity is not known. Graves' hyperthyroidism qualified as stable when ophthalmopathy did not progress within 18 months. TCR beta CDR3 region amplification was performed from RNA transcripts. Researchers ran a first-round RT-PCR on the TCR CDR3 using the HTBI primer set. Using its own MiXCR run on the multiplex PCR reads, TCRdb lists one record per CDR3 protein. This sample yields approximately 530,000 distinct CDR3 sequences, of which 16% are seen a single time; around a sixth belongs to the top ten. This CDR3 has 15 residues. Unmatched junction bases numbered 10, after V lost 0 bases and J lost 8 bases. The V gene's germline CDR1 is DFQATT and CDR2 SNEGSKA (reference sequence).

This sequence was found in a woman between 18 and 29 years old with Graves' hyperthyroidism. The chain employs TRBV20-1 and TRBJ2-1; 7 nucleotides align to TRBD1. The material sequenced was blood. The CDR3 reads CSARDTGRGTHEQFF. The CDR3 region has the DNA TGCAGTGCTAGAGATACGGGCAGGGGGACCCATGAGCAGTTCTTC.